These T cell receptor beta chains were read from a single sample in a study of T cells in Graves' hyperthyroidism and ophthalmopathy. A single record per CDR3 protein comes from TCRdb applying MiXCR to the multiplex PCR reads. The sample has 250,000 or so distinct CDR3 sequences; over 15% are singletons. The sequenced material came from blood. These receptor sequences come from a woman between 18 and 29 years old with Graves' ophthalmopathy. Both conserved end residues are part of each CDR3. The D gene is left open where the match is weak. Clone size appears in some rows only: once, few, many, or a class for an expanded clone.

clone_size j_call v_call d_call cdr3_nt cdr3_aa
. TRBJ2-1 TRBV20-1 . TGCAGTGCTAGCCCCCTGCCGGGCACGATAATTTCCTCCTACAATGAGCAGTTCTTC CSASPLPGTIISSYNEQFF
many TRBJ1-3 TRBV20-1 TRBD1 TGCAGTGCGACAGGGAGCTCTGGAAACACCATATATTTT CSATGSSGNTIYF
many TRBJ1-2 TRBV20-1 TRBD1 TGCAGTGCTAGGGTAGACAGGGGGCTTATCTATGGCTACACCTTC CSARVDRGLIYGYTF
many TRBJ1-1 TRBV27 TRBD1 TGTGCCAGCAGTTTACTTCGGGACAGGGTAACTGAAGCTTTCTTT CASSLLRDRVTEAFF
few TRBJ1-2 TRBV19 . TGTGCCAGTAGTATCCTCTCCCTCGACAGAAACTCTAACTATGGCTACACCTTC CASSILSLDRNSNYGYTF
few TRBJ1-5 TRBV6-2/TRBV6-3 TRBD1 TGTGCCAGCACCGGGACAGGGGGCCGGGGCAATCAGCCCCAGCATTTT CASTGTGGRGNQPQHF
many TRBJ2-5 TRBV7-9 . TGTGCCAGCAGCTTCGGGCCATTAGAGACCCAGTACTTC CASSFGPLETQYF
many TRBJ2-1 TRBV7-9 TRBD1 TGTGCCAGCAGCTCGGACAGGGAAGGTGGCGATGAGCAGTTCTTC CASSSDREGGDEQFF
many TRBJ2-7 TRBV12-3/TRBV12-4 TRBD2 TGTGCCAGCAGTTTATACGGAGCGGGAGGGGCAGCCTACGAGCAGTACTTC CASSLYGAGGAAYEQYF
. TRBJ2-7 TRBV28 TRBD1 TGTGCCAGCAGTTTACCAGGGGGCTCCTACGAGCAGTACTTC CASSLPGGSYEQYF
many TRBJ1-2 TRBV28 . TGTGCCAGCAGTCCGTCCGCGACAGGACATGGCTACACCTTC CASSPSATGHGYTF
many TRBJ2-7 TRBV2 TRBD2 TGTGCCAGCAGGGGGACTAGCGGCCTTAACGAGCAGTACTTC CASRGTSGLNEQYF
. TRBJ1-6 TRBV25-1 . TGTGCCAGCACCGTGGGAGGGGAGAATTCACCCCTCCACTTT CASTVGGENSPLHF
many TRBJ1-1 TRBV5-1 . TGCGCCAGCAATGGAGGTATGAACACTGAAGCTTTCTTT CASNGGMNTEAFF
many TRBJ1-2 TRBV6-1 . TGTGCCAGCAACCCGGGAAACGACTATGGCTACACCTTC CASNPGNDYGYTF
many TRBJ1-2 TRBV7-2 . TGTGCCAGCAGGCCACCCTGGGGATTGGGCGGCTACACCTTC CASRPPWGLGGYTF
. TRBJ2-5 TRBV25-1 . TGTGCCAGCAGGCATGGGGATACAGAGACCCAGTACTTC CASRHGDTETQYF
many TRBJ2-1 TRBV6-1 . TGTGCCAGCAGTTACATCCGCTTGGGTGGGTACAATGAGCAGTTCTTC CASSYIRLGGYNEQFF
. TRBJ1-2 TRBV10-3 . TGTGCCATCAGTGAGTCAGGGAGGGTGGACCATGGCTGCACCTTC CAISESGRVDHGCTF
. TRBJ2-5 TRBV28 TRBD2 TGTGCCAGCAGTTTCGGGTTAGCGGGAGGGCATCAAGAGACCCAGTACTTC CASSFGLAGGHQETQYF
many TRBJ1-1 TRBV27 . TGTGCCAGCAGCCCACAGAGGAGCACTGAAGCTTTCTTT CASSPQRSTEAFF
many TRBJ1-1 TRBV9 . TGTGCCAGCAGCGTAGGAACAGGAACTGAAGCTTTCTTT CASSVGTGTEAFF
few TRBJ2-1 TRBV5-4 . TGTGCCAGCAGCCGCCTTTTTAAGGGGCGGGTGGTCAATGAGCAGTTCTTC CASSRLFKGRVVNEQFF
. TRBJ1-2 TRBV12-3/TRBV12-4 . TGTGCCAGCAGTTTAGGGGACACAAGAGGCTACACCTTC CASSLGDTRGYTF
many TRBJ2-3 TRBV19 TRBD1 TGTGCCAGTAGTATAGATTTCCGGACAGGGGGCTTCACAGATACGCAGTATTTT CASSIDFRTGGFTDTQYF
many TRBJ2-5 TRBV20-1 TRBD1 TGCAGTGCTAGAGGTGTGGGCAGGGGGCTTATGGAGACCCAGTACTTC CSARGVGRGLMETQYF
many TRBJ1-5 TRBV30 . TGTGCCTGGAGTGGTGGGGGGAACCAGCCCCAGCATTTT CAWSGGGNQPQHF
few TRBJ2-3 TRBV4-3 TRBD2 TGCGCCAGCAGCCGTTATACTAGCGGGAGCGCCACAGATACGCAGTATTTT CASSRYTSGSATDTQYF
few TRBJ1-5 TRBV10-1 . TGCGCCAGCATCAGCAATCAGCCCCGGCATTTT CASISNQPRHF
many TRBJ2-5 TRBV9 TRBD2 TGTGCCAGCAGCGTAGAACGGGGGGGACCAATTCAGGCGACCCAGTACTTC CASSVERGGPIQATQYF
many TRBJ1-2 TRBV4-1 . TGCGCCAGCAGCCAAGATAGAGGGGAGGGTAACTATGGCTACACCTTC CASSQDRGEGNYGYTF
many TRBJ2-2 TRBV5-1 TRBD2 TGCGCCAGCAGCTCCATGACTAGCGGGGGGGCAGGTTACACCGGGGAGCTGTTTTTT CASSSMTSGGAGYTGELFF
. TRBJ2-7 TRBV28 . . CASSPRDRGPFFWRTLPYEQYF
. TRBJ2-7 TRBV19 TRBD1 TGTGCCAGTAGTATCGGAGGCAGGGGGTCCTACGAGCAGTACTTC CASSIGGRGSYEQYF
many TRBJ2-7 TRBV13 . TGTGCCAGCAGCTCCCGGGGGACTTTTAGCTACGAGCAGTACTTC CASSSRGTFSYEQYF
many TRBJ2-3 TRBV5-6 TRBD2 TGTGCCAGCAGCTCGGTAGCGGGGACTAGCACAGATACGCAGTATTTT CASSSVAGTSTDTQYF
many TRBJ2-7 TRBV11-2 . TGTGCCAGCAGCTTAGACGGGTTCGAGCAGTACTTC CASSLDGFEQYF
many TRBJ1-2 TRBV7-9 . TGTGCCAGCAGCTTAGCAGGGTTCGGCTATGGCTACACCTTC CASSLAGFGYGYTF
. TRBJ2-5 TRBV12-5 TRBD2 TGTGCTAGTGGTTTGGTACTCGCTCGCGGGAGGGGGGAGTACTTC CASGLVLARGRGEYF
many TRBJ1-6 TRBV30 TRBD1 TGTGCCTGGAAGGTAGGAGGGGGCGACAATTCACCCCTCCACTTT CAWKVGGGDNSPLHF
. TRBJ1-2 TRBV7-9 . TGTGCCAGCAGCAGAGGGGGGGGGGGCGCTGGCTACACCTTC CASSRGGGGAGYTF
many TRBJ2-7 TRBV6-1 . TGTGCCAGCAGAAAGACAGGTAGTTACGAGCAGTACTTC CASRKTGSYEQYF
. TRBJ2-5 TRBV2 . TGTGCCAGCAGTGAATCGGCAAGACGAGTAGAGACCCAGTACTTC CASSESARRVETQYF
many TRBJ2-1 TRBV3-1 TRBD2 TGTGCCAGCAGCCAAGATTACCTAGCGGGATTTCTTGAGCAGTTCTTC CASSQDYLAGFLEQFF
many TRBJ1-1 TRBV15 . TGTGCCACCAGCAGTCCCGGACTGGGGAACACTGAAGCTTTCTTT CATSSPGLGNTEAFF
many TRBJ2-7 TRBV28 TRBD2 TGTGCCAGCAGGCCAGGACTAGCGGGTATCTACGAGCAGTACTTC CASRPGLAGIYEQYF
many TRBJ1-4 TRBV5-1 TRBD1 TGCGCCAGCAGCTCGACGACAGGGGCTGAAAAACTGTTTTTT CASSSTTGAEKLFF
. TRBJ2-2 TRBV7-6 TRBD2 TGTGCCAGCAGCTTAGCGCTAGCGGGAGAATATATCGGGGAGCTGTTTTTT CASSLALAGEYIGELFF
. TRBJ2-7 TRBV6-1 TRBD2 TGTGCCACCTGGTTTAGCGGGAGCCATGAGCAGTACTTC CATWFSGSHEQYF
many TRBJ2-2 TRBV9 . TGTGCCAGCAGCGTAGCATCTTTATCGAACACCGGGGAGCTGTTTTTT CASSVASLSNTGELFF
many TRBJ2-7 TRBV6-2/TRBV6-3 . TGTGCCAGCAGTTACTCCTCCTACGAGCAGTACTTC CASSYSSYEQYF
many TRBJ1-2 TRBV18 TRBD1 TGTGCCAGCTCACCGGGATCTGGACAGGACCTCTATGGCTACACCTTC CASSPGSGQDLYGYTF
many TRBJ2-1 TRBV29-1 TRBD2 TGCAGCGTAGTTGGGACTAGCGGTAGCTCCTACAATGAGCAGTTCTTC CSVVGTSGSSYNEQFF
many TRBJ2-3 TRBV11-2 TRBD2 TGTGCCAGCAGCCCGACTAGCGGGGGGGCCTCCGATACGCAGTATTTT CASSPTSGGASDTQYF
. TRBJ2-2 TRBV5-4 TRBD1 TGTGCCAGCAGCGGGACAGGGGGCGAATCCGGGGAGCTGTTTTTT CASSGTGGESGELFF